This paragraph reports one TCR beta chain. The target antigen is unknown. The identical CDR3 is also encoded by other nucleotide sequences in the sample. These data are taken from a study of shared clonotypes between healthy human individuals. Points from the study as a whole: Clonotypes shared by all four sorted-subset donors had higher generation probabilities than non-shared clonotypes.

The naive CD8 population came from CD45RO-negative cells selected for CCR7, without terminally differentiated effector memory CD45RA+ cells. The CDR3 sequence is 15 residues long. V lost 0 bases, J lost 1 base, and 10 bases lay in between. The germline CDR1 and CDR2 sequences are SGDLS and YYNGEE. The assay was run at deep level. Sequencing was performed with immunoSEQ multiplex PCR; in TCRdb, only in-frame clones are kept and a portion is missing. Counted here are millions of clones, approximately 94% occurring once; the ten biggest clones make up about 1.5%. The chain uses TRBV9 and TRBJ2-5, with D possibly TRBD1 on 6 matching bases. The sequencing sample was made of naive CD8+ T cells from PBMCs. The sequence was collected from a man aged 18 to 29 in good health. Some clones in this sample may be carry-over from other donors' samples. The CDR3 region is CASSVAWGPQETQYF. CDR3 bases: TGTGCCAGCAGCGTAGCTTGGGGGCCCCAAGAGACCCAGTACTTC.